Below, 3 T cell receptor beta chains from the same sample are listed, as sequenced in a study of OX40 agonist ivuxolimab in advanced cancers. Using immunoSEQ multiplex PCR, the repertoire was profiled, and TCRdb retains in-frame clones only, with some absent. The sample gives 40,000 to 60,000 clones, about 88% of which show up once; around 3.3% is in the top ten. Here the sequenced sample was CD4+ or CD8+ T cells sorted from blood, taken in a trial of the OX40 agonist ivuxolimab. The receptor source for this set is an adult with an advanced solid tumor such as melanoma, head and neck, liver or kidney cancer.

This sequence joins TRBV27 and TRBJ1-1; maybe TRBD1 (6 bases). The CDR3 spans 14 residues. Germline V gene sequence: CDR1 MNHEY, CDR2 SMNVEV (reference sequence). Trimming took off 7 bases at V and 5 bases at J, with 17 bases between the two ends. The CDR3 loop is CASIFRGGGTEAFF. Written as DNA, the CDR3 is TGTGCCAGCATATTCAGGGGAGGTGGAACTGAAGCTTTCTTT.

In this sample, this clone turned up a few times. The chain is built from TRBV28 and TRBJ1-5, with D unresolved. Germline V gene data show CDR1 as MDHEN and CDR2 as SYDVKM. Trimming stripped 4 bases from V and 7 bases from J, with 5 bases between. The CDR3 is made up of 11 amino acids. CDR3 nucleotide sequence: TGTGCCAGCAGTTCGGGGCAGCCCCAGCATTTT. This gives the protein CASSSGQPQHF. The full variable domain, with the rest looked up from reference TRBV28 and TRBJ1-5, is DVKVTQSSRYLVKRTGEKVFLECVQDMDHENMFWYRQDPGLGLRLIYFSYDVKMKEKGDIPEGYSVSREKKERFSLILESASTNQTSMYLCASSSGQPQHFGDGTRLSIL.

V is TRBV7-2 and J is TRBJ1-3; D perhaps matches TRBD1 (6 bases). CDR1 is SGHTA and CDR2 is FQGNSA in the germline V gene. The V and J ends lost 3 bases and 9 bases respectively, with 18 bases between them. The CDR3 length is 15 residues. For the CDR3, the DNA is TGTGCCAGCAGCTTCTACACCAGGGGAGGCGGCACCATATATTTT. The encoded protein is CASSFYTRGGGTIYF.